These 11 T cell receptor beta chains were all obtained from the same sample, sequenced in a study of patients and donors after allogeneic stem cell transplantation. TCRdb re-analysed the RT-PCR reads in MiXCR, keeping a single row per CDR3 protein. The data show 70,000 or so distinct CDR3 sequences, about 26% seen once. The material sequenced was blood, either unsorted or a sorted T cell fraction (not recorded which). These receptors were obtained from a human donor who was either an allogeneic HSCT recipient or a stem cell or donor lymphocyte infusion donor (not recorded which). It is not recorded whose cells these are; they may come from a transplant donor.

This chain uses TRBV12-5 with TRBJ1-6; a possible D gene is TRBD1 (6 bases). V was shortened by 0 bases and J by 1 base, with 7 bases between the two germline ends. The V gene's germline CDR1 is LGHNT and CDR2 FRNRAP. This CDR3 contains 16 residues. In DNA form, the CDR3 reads TGTGCTAGTGGTTTGGTAGGGGGGTCCTATAATTCACCCCTCCACTTT. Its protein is CASGLVGGSYNSPLHF.

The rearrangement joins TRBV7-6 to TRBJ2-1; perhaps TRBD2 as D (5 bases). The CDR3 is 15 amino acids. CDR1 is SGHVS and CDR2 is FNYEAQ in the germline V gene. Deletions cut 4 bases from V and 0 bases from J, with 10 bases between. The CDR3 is CASSSTAGSYNEQFF. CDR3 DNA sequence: TGTGCCAGCAGCTCGACTGCGGGCTCCTACAATGAGCAGTTCTTC.

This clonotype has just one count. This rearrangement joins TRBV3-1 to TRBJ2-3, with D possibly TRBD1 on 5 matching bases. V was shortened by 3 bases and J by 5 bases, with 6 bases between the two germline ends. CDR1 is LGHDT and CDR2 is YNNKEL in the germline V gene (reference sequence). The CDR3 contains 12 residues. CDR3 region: CASSQQGDTQYF. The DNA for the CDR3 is TGTGCCAGCAGCCAGCAGGGAGATACGCAGTATTTT.

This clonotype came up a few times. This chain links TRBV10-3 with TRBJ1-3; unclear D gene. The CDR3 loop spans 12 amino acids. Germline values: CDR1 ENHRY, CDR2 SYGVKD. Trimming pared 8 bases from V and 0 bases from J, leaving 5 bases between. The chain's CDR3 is CAIVGSGNTIYF. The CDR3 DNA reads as TGTGCCATCGTCGGCTCTGGAAACACCATATATTTT.

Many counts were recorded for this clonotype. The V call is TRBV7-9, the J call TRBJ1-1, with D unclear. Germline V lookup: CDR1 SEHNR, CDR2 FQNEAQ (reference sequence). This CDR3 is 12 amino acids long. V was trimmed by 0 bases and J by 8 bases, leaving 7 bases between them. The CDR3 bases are TGTGCCAGCAGCTTAGCGTTCCTAGAAGCTTTCTTT. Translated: CASSLAFLEAFF.

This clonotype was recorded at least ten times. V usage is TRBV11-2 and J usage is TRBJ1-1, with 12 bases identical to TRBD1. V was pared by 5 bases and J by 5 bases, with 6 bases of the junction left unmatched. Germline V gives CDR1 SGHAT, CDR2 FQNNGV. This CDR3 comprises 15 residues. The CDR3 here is CASSPRDRGHTEAFF. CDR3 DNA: TGTGCCAGCAGCCCCCGGGACAGGGGGCATACTGAAGCTTTCTTT. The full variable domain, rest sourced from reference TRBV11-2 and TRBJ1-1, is EAGVAQSPRYKIIEKRQSVAFWCNPISGHATLYWYQQILGQGPKLLIQFQNNGVVDDSQLPKDRFSAERLKGVDSTLKIQPAKLEDSAVYLCASSPRDRGHTEAFFGQGTRLTVV.

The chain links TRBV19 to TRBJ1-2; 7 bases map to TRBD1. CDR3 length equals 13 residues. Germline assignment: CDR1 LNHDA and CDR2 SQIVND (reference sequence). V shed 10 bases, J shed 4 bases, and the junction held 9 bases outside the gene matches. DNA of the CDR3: TGTGCCACCACGACAGGGAGCCCCTATGGCTACACCTTC. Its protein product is CATTTGSPYGYTF.

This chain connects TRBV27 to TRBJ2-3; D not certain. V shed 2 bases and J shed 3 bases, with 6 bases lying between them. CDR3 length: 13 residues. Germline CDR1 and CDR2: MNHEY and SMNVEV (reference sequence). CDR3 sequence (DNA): TGTGCCAGCAGTTTACAGAATACAGATACGCAGTATTTT. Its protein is CASSLQNTDTQYF.

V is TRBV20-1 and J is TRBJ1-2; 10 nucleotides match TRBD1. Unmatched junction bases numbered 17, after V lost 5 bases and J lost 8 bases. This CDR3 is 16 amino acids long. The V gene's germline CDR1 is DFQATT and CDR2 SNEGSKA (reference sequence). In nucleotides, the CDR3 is TGCAGTGCTTTTATTAACCCGGGACAGGGGAAGGAGGGCTACACCTTC. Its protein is CSAFINPGQGKEGYTF.

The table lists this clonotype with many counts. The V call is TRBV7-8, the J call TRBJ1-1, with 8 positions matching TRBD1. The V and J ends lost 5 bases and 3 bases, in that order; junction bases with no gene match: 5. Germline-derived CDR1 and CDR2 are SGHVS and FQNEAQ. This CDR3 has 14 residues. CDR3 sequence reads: CASSLQGAYTEAFF. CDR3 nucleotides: TGTGCCAGCAGCCTGCAGGGGGCTTACACTGAAGCTTTCTTT. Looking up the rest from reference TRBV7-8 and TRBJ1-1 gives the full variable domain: GAGVSQSPRYKVAKRGQDVALRCDPISGHVSLFWYQQALGQGPEFLTYFQNEAQLDKSGLPSDRFFAERPEGSVSTLKIQRTQQEDSAVYLCASSLQGAYTEAFFGQGTRLTVV.

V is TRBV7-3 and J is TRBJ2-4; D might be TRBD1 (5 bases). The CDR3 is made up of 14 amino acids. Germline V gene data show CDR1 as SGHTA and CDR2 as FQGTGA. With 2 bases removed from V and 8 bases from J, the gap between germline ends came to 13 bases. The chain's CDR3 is CASSLAGCKDIQYF. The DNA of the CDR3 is TGTGCCAGCAGCTTAGCAGGGTGCAAGGACATTCAGTACTTC. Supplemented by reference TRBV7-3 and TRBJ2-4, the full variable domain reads GAGVSQTPSNKVTEKGKYVELRCDPISGHTALYWYRQSLGQGPEFLIYFQGTGAADDSGLPNDRFFAVRPEGSVSTLKIQRTERGDSAVYLCASSLAGCKDIQYFGAGTRLSVL.